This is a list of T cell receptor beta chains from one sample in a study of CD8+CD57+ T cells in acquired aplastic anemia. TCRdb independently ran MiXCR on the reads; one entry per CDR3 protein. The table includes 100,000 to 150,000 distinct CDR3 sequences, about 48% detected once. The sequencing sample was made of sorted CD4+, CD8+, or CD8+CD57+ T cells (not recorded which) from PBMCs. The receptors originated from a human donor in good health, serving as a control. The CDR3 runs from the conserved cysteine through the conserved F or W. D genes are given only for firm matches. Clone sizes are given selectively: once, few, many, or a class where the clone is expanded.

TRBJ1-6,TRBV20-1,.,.,CSAYRDSPLHF,TGCAGTGCTTACAGGGACTCACCCCTCCACTTT
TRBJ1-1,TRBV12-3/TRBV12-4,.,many,CASSLFYGAGTEAFF,TGTGCCAGCAGTTTATTTTACGGGGCGGGCACTGAAGCTTTCTTT
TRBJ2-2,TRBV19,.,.,CASTRSGELFF,TGTGCCAGTACAAGGTCCGGGGAGCTGTTTTTT
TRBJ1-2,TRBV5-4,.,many,CASSLGEGLWDYTF,TGTGCCAGCAGCTTGGGTGAGGGACTTTGGGACTACACCTTC
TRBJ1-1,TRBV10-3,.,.,CAISDRDTEAFF,TGTGCCATCAGTGATAGAGACACTGAAGCTTTCTTT
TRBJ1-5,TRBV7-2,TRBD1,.,CASSPGQGAREHF,TGTGCCAGCAGCCCCGGACAGGGGGCACGAGAGCATTTT
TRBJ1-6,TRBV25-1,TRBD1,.,CASSGTGVNSPLHF,TGTGCCAGCAGTGGGACAGGCGTAAATTCACCCCTCCACTTT
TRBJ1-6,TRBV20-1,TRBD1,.,CSARDGGTGLWQVNSPLHF,TGCAGTGCTAGAGATGGGGGGACAGGTCTTTGGCAGGTTAATTCACCCCTCCACTTT
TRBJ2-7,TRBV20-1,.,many,CSAREEGPYEQYF,TGCAGTGCTAGAGAGGAGGGTCCCTACGAGCAGTACTTC
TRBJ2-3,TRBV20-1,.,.,CSARGWHPTDTQYF,TGCAGTGCTAGAGGGTGGCACCCCACAGATACGCAGTATTTT
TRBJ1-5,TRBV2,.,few,CASSAGPNSNQPQHF,TGTGCCAGCAGCGCCGGACCGAATAGCAATCAGCCCCAGCATTTT
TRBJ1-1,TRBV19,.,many,CASSIDIRTRMNTEAFF,TGTGCCAGTAGTATAGATATACGTACCCGCATGAACACTGAAGCTTTCTTT
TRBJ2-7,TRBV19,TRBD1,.,CASSLTGTGVRAYEQYF,TGTGCCAGTAGTCTTACCGGGACAGGGGTGAGAGCCTACGAGCAGTACTTC
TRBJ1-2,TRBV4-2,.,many,CASSQDVGGGSYTF,TGTGCCAGCAGCCAAGATGTGGGGGGCGGGAGCTACACCTTC
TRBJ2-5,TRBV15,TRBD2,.,CATNGGTSGKETQYF,TGTGCCACCAACGGCGGGACTAGCGGAAAAGAGACCCAGTACTTC
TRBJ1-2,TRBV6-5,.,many,CASSYSGEGSGYTF,TGTGCCAGCAGTTACTCGGGGGAGGGCAGTGGCTACACCTTC
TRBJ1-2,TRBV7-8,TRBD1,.,CASSSRDRGSYTF,TGTGCCAGCAGCTCCCGGGACAGGGGCAGCTACACCTTC
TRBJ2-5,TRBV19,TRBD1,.,CASGGTGGLETQYF,TGTGCCAGTGGAGGGACAGGGGGCTTGGAGACCCAGTACTTC
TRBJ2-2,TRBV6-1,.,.,CASNLLDRGTGELFF,TGTGCCAGCAACCTACTAGATCGGGGCACCGGGGAGCTGTTTTTT
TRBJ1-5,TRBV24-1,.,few,CATSQWGQPQHF,TGTGCCACCAGTCAATGGGGCCAGCCCCAGCATTTT
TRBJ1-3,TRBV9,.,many,CASSPRTVTGNTIYF,TGTGCCAGCAGCCCCAGGACAGTAACTGGAAACACCATATATTTT
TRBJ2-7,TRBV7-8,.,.,CASSYESRSYVQYF,TGTGCCAGCAGCTACGAGAGCCGCTCCTACGTGCAGTACTTC
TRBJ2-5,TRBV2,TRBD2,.,CASGLAGGPPETQYF,TGTGCCAGTGGACTAGCGGGGGGGCCACCGGAGACCCAGTACTTC
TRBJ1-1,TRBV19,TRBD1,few,CASSQRQGQDTEAFF,TGTGCCAGTAGTCAACGACAGGGTCAGGACACTGAAGCTTTCTTT
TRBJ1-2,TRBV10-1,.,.,CASSHRDRGFYGRTF,TGCGCCAGCAGTCACCGGGACCGAGGATTCTATGGCCGCACCTTC
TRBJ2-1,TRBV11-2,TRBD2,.,CASSSGLARGPEFF,TGTGCCAGCAGCTCGGGACTAGCGAGGGGGCCTGAGTTCTTC
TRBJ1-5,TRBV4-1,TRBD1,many,CASSQERDRNQPQHF,TGCGCCAGCAGCCAAGAACGGGACAGAAATCAGCCCCAGCATTTT
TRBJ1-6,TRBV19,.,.,CASSIGQHLNSPLHF,TGTGCCAGTAGTATAGGACAGCACCTTAATTCACCCCTCCACTTT
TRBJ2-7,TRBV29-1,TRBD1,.,CSPGTGAYEQYF,TGCAGCCCCGGGACAGGGGCCTACGAGCAGTACTTC
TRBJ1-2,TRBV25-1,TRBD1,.,CASRRTGDSYGYTF,TGTGCCAGCAGGCGAACAGGGGACAGCTATGGCTACACCTTC
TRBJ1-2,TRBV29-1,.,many,CSVERGSGGGYTF,TGCAGCGTAGAGCGGGGCTCCGGAGGAGGCTACACCTTC
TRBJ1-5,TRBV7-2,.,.,CASSSRSDQPQHF,TGTGCCAGCAGCTCCCGAAGCGATCAGCCCCAGCATTTT
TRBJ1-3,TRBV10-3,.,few,CAITDGSGNTIYF,TGTGCCATCACGGATGGCTCTGGAAACACCATATATTTT
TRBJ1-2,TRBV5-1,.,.,CASSSRQANYGYTF,TGCGCCAGCAGCTCACGACAGGCTAACTATGGCTACACCTTC
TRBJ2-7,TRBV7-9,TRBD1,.,CASSLDRGLSEQYF,TGTGCCAGCAGCTTAGACAGGGGGCTGTCCGAGCAGTACTTC
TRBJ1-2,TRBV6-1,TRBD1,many,CASSTQDRGYGYTF,TGTGCCAGCAGTACGCAGGACAGGGGCTATGGCTACACCTTC
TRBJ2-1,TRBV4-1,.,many,CASSQGQSSYNEQFF,TGCGCCAGCAGCCAGGGGCAGTCTTCCTACAATGAGCAGTTCTTC
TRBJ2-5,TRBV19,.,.,CASSIRGQSQETQYF,TGTGCCAGTAGTATCCGGGGGCAGTCCCAAGAGACCCAGTACTTC
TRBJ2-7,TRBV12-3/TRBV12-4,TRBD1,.,CASSRGQGIYEQYF,TGTGCCAGCAGCCGGGGACAGGGTATCTACGAGCAGTACTTC
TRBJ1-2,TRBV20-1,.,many,CSAGSGFNYGYTF,TGCAGTGCCGGATCGGGCTTCAACTATGGCTACACCTTC
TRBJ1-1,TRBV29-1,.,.,CSVEWVQGMNTEAFF,TGCAGCGTTGAATGGGTCCAGGGAATGAACACTGAAGCTTTCTTT
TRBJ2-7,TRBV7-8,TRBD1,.,CASRGTGAYEQYF,TGTGCCAGCCGGGGGACAGGAGCCTACGAGCAGTACTTC
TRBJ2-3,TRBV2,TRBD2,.,CASSSGGGSPDTQYF,TGTGCCAGCTCCTCCGGCGGGGGGTCCCCAGATACGCAGTATTTT
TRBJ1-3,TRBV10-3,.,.,CAISEGNTIYF,TGTGCCATCAGTGAGGGAAACACCATATATTTT
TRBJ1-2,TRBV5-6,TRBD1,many,CASSLIPGQAGVYGYTF,TGTGCCAGCAGCTTAATACCCGGACAGGCAGGAGTCTATGGCTACACCTTC
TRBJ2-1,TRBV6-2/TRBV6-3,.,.,CASSYGAGRGISSYNEQFF,TGTGCCAGCAGTTACGGGGCAGGGAGAGGTATTAGCTCCTACAATGAGCAGTTCTTC
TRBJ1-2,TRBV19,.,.,CASSIGDWLGAGYTF,TGTGCCAGTAGTATCGGGGACTGGCTTGGCGCTGGCTACACCTTC
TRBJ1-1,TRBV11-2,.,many,CASSFTIQNTEAFF,TGTGCCAGCAGCTTTACTATCCAAAACACTGAAGCTTTCTTT
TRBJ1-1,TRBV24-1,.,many,CATSAPTGRAFF,TGTGCCACCAGTGCCCCCACGGGGCGGGCTTTCTTT
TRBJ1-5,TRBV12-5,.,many,CASGPSGRGSNQPQHF,TGTGCTAGTGGCCCCTCAGGTCGGGGGAGCAATCAGCCCCAGCATTTT
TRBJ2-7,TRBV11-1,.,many,CASRLSYEQYF,TGTGCCAGCCGCCTATCCTACGAGCAGTACTTC
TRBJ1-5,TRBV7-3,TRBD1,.,CASSPGTGARQPQHF,TGTGCCAGCAGCCCCGGGACAGGGGCACGTCAGCCCCAGCATTTT
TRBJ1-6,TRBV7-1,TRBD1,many,CASSSPKIFSGGRNSPLHF,TGTGCCAGCAGCTCACCTAAGATTTTTTCAGGGGGCCGTAATTCACCCCTCCACTTT
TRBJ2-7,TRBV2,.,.,CASSEALLSQGYEQYF,TGTGCCAGCAGTGAAGCGCTTCTCTCTCAGGGATACGAGCAGTACTTC
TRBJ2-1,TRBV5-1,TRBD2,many,CASSYYSTSGYNEQFF,TGCGCCAGCAGCTACTATTCGACTAGCGGCTACAATGAGCAGTTCTTC